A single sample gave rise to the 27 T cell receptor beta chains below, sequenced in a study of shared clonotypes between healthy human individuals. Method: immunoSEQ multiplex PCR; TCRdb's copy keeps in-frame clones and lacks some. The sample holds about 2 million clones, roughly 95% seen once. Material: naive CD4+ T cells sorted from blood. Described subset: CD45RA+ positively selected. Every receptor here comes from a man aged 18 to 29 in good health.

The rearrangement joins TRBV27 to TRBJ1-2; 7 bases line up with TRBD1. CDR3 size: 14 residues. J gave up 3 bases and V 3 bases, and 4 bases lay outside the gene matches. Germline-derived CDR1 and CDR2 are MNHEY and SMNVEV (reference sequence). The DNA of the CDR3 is TGTGCCAGCAGTTTTACAGGGGCACACTATGGCTACACCTTC. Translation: CASSFTGAHYGYTF.

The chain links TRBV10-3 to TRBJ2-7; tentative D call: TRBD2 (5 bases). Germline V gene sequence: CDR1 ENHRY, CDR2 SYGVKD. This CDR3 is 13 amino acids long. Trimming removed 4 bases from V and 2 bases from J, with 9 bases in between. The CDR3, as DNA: TGTGCCATCAGTGCGGGGTTCGCCTACGAGCAGTACTTC. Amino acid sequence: CAISAGFAYEQYF.

This chain's CDR3 is CASSSTTPSYEQYF. CDR3 DNA: TGTGCCAGCAGCTCGACTACTCCCTCCTACGAGCAGTACTTC. The chain is built from TRBV5-4 and TRBJ2-7, with a possible D match to TRBD2 (5 bases). CDR3 length: 14 amino acids. V was pared by 3 bases and J by 0 bases, with 10 bases between. Germline V gene lookup returns CDR1 SGHNT and CDR2 YYREEE (reference sequence).

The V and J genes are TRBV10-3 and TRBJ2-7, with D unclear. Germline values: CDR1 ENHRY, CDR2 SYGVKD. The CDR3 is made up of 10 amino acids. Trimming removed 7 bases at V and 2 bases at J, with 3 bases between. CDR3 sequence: CAITTYEQYF. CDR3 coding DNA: TGTGCCATCACTACCTACGAGCAGTACTTC.

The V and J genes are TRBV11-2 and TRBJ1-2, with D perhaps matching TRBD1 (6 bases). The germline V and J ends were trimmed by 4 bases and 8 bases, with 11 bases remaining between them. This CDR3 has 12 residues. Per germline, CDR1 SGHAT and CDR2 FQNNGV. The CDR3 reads CASSSVGAGYTF. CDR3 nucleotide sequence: TGTGCCAGCAGCTCGGTGGGGGCGGGCTACACCTTC.

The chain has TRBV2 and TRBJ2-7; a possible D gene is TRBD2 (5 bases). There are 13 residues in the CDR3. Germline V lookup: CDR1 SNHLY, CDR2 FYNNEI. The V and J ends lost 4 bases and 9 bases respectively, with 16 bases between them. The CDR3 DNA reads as TGTGCCAGCAGTGGCTTTGGAGTCGGAGGGCAGTACTTC. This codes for CASSGFGVGGQYF.

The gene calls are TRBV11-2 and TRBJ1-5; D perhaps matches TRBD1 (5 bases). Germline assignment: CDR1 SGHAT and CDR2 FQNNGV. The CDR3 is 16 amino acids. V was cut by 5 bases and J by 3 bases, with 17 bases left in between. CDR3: CASSPGPDSNNQPQHF. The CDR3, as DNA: TGTGCCAGCAGCCCCGGGCCCGACAGTAACAATCAGCCCCAGCATTTT.

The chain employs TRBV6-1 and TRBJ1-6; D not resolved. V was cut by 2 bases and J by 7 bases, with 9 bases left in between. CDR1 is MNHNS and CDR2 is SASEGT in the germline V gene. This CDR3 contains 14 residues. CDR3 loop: CASSEQVGNSPLHF. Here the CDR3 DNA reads TGTGCCAGCAGTGAACAGGTGGGGAATTCACCCCTCCACTTT.

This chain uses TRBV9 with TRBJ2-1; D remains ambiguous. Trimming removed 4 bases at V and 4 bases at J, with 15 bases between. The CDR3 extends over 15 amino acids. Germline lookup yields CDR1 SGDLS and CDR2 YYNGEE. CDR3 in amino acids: CASSPGMAVYNEQFF. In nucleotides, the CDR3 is TGTGCCAGCAGCCCCGGTATGGCGGTTTACAATGAGCAGTTCTTC.

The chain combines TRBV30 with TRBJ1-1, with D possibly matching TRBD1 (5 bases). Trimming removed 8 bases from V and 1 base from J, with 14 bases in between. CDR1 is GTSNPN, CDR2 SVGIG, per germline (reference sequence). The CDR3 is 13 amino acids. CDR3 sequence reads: CARGGSTNTEAFF. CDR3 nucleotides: TGTGCCCGGGGGGGGTCAACGAACACTGAAGCTTTCTTT. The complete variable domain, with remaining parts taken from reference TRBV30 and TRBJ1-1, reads SQTIHQWPATLVQPVGSPLSLECTVEGTSNPNLYWYRQAAGRGLQLLFYSVGIGQISSEVPQNLSASRPQDRQFILSSKKLLLSDSGFYLCARGGSTNTEAFFGQGTRLTVV.

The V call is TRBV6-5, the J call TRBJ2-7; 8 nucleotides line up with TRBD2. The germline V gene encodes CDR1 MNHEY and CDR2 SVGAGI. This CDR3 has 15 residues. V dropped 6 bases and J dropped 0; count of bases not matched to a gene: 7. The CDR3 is CASRTSSGHSYEQYF. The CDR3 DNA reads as TGTGCCAGCAGAACGTCTAGCGGGCACTCCTACGAGCAGTACTTC.

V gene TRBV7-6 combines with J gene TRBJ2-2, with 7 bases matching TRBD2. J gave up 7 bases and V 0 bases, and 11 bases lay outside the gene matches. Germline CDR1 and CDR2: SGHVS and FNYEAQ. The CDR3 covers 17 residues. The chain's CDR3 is CASSLASGQGSGGELFF. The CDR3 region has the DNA TGTGCCAGCAGCTTAGCTAGCGGGCAGGGATCAGGCGGGGAGCTGTTTTTT.

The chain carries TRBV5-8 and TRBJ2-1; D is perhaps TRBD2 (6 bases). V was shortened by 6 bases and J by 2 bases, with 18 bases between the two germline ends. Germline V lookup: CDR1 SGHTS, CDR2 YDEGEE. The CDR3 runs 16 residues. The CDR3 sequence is CASTFAGSGAYNEQFF. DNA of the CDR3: TGTGCCAGCACATTCGCGGGGTCCGGGGCCTACAATGAGCAGTTCTTC.

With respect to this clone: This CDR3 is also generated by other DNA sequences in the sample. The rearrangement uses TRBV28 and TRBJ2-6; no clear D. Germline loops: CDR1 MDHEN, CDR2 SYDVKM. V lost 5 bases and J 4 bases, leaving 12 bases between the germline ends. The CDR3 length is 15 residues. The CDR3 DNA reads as TGTGCCAGCAGTGCAGGCTCCTCGGGGGCCAACGTCCTGACTTTC. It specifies CASSAGSSGANVLTF.

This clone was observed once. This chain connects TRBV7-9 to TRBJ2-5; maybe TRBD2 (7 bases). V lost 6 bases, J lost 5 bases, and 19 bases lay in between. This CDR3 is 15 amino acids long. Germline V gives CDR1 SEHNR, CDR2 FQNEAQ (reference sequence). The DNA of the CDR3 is TGTGCCAGCAGGCCGGGGAGGGGGAGTAAGGAGACCCAGTACTTC. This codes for CASRPGRGSKETQYF.

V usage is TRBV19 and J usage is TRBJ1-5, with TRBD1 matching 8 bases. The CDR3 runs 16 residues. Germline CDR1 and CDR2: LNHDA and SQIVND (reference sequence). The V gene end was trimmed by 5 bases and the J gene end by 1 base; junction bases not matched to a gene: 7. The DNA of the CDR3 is TGTGCCAGTAGTTTTCAGGGGGCCTGGAGCAATCAGCCCCAGCATTTT. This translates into CASSFQGAWSNQPQHF.

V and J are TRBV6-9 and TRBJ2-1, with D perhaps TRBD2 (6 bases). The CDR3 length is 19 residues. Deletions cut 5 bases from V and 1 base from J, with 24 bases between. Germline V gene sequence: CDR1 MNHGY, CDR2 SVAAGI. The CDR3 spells CASSTLPGLAASSYNEQFF. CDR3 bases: TGTGCCAGCAGTACACTCCCGGGACTCGCCGCAAGTTCCTACAATGAGCAGTTCTTC.

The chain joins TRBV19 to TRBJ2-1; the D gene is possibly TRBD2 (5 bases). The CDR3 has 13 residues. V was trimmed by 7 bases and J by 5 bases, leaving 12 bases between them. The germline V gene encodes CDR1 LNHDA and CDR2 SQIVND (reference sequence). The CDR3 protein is CASNPPGNNEQFF. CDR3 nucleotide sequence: TGTGCCAGTAATCCCCCGGGAAACAATGAGCAGTTCTTC.

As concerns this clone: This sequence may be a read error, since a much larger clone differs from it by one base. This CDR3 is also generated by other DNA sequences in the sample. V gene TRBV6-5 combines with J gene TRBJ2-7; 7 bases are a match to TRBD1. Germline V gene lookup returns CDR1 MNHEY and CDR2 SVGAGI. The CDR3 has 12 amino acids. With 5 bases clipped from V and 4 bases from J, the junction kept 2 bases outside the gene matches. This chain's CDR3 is CASSPDRYEQYF. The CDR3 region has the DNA TGTGCCAGCAGTCCGGACAGGTACGAGCAGTACTTC.

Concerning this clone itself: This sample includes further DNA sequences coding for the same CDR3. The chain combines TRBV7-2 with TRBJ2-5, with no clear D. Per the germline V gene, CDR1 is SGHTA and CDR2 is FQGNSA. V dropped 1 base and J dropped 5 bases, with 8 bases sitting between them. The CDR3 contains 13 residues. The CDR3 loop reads CASSLEGRETQYF. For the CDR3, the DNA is TGTGCCAGCAGCTTAGAGGGAAGGGAGACCCAGTACTTC.

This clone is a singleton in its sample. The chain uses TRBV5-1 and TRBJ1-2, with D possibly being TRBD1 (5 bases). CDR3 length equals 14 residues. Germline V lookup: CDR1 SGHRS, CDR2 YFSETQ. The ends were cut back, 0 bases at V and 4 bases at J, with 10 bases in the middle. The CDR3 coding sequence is TGCGCCAGCAGCTTGGCCGACAGCCTCTATGGCTACACCTTC. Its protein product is CASSLADSLYGYTF.

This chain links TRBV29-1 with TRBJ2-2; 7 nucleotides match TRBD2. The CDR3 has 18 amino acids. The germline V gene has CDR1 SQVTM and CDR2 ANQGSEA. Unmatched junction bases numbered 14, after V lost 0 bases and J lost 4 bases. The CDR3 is CSVEDPDGSGATTGELFF. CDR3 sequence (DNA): TGCAGCGTTGAAGATCCCGATGGCAGCGGGGCCACCACCGGGGAGCTGTTTTTT.

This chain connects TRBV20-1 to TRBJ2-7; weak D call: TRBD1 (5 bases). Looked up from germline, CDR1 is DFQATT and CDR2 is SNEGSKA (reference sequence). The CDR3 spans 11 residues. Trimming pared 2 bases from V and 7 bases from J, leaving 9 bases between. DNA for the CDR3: TGCAGTGCTAGAATAAAGGGGGAGCAGTACTTC. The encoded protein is CSARIKGEQYF.

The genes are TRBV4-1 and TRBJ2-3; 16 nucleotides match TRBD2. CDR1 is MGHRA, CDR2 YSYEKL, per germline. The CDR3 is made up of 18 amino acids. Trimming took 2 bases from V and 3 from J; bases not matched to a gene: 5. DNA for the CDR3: TGCGCCAGCAGCCAATATGGGACTAGCGGGGGGGCTACAGATACGCAGTATTTT. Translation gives CASSQYGTSGGATDTQYF.

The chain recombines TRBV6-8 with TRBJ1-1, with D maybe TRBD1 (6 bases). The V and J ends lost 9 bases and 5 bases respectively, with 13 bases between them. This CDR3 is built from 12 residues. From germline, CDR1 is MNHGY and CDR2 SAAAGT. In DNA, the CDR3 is TGTGCCAGACACAGGGAGCGAACTGAAGCTTTCTTT. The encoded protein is CARHRERTEAFF.

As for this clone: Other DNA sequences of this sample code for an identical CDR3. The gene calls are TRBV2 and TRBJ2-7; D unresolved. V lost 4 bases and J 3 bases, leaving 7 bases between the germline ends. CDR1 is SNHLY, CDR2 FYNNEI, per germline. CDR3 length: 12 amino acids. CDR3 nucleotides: TGTGCCAGCAGTGCCGCCAGCTACGAGCAGTACTTC. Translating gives CASSAASYEQYF. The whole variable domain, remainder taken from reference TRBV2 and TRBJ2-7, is EPEVTQTPSHQVTQMGQEVILRCVPISNHLYFYWYRQILGQKVEFLVSFYNNEISEKSEIFDDQFSVERPDGSNFTLKIRSTKLEDSAMYFCASSAASYEQYFGPGTRLTVT.

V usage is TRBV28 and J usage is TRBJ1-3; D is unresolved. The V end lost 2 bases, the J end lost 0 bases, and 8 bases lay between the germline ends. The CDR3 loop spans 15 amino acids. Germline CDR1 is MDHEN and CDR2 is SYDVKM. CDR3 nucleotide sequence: TGTGCCAGCAGTTTACCCGTCCACTCTGGAAACACCATATATTTT. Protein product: CASSLPVHSGNTIYF.